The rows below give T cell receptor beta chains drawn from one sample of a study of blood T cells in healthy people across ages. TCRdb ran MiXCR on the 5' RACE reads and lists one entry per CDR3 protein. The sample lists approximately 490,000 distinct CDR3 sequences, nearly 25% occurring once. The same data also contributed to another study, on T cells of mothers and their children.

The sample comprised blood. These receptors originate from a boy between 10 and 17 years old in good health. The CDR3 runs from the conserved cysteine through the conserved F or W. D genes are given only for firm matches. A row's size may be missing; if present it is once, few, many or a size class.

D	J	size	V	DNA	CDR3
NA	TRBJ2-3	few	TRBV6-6	TGTGCCAGCAGTTACAATCCCTCCACCGATACGCAGTATTTT	CASSYNPSTDTQYF
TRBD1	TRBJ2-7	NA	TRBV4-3	TGCGCCAGCAGCCAAGAAAAGGGACAGCCCGCCGAGCAGTACTTC	CASSQEKGQPAEQYF
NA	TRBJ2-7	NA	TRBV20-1	TGCAGTGCTAGAGGACAGTTTGACATCTACGAGCAGTACTTC	CSARGQFDIYEQYF
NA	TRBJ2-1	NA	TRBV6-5	TGTGCCAGCAGGCAGTTCAGCGAGCAGTTCTTC	CASRQFSEQFF
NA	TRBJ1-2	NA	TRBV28	TGTGCCAGCAGTTTTATAGGGTCGGGAGGCTATGGCTACACCTTC	CASSFIGSGGYGYTF
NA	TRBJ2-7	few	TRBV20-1	TGCAGTGCCAACCGGGGGACCTACGAGCAGTACTTC	CSANRGTYEQYF
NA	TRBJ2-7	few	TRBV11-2	TGTGCCAGCAGCCTCGAAGGGGGGGCAACCTACGAGCAGTACTTC	CASSLEGGATYEQYF
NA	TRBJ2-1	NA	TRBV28	TGTGCCAGCAACGACAAACGGGGGCGTCAGTTCTTC	CASNDKRGRQFF
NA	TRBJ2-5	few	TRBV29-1	TGCAGCGTTACAGAGAGGCGAGAGACCCAGTACTTC	CSVTERRETQYF
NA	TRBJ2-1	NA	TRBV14	TGTGCCAGCAGCCAAGACTTTCTAGCGCCGAAGTGCAATGAGCAGTTCTTC	CASSQDFLAPKCNEQFF
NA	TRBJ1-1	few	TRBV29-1	TGCAGCGTTGATTCTCACGGGGACCCCAACACTGAAGCTTTCTTT	CSVDSHGDPNTEAFF
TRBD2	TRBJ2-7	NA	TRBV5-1	TGCGCCAGCAGCCCAAGCGGGGAGCCCTACGAGCAGTACTTC	CASSPSGEPYEQYF
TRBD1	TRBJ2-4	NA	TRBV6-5	TGTGCCAGCTCAGACAGGGGGAAAAACATTCAGTACTTC	CASSDRGKNIQYF
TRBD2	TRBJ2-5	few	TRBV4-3	TGCGCCAGCACCCTGAACGGGGGGAGGGGAGAGACCCAGTACTTC	CASTLNGGRGETQYF
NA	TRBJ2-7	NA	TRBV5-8	TGTGCCAGCAGCTTGGTGGTAGGTGGCGACGAGCAGTACTTC	CASSLVVGGDEQYF
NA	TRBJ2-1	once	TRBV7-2	TGTGCCAGCAGCTCTACCCTACGACAGACGGAGTACTTC	CASSSTLRQTEYF
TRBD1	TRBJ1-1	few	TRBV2	TGTGCGTTACAGGGGGTCTTTGGCACTGAAGCTTTCTTT	CALQGVFGTEAFF
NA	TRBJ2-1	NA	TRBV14	TGTGCCAGCAGCGATGGACCCCCGATCGATGAGCAGTTCTTC	CASSDGPPIDEQFF
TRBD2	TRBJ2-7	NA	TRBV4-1	TGCGCCAGCAGTCCTCGGGGGGGGCTAGTCGAGCAGTACTTC	CASSPRGGLVEQYF
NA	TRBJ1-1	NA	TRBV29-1	TGCAGCGCCGGAGAGGTAGTGAACACTGAAGCTTTCTTT	CSAGEVVNTEAFF
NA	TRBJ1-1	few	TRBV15	TGTGCCACCAGCAGAGGTTTTCGTCGGGAAGCTTTCTTT	CATSRGFRREAFF
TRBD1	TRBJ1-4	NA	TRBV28	TGTGCCAGCAGTTTCGGGACAGGGGGAATAATAACTAATGAAAAACTGTTTTTT	CASSFGTGGIITNEKLFF
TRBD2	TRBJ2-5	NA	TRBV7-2	TGTGCCAGCAGCTGGAATTTTGGCGGGGGGCCGATTGGCGAGACCCAGTACTTC	CASSWNFGGGPIGETQYF
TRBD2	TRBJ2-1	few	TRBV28	TGTGCCAGCAGACCAACGCTAGCGGGAGGTAGAAGCTCCTACAATGAGCAGTTCTTC	CASRPTLAGGRSSYNEQFF
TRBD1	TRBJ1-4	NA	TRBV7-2	TGTGCCAGCAGCGTAAAACAGGGGGCAACTAATGAAAAACTGTTTTTT	CASSVKQGATNEKLFF
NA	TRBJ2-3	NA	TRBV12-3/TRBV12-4	TGTGCCAGCAGATTCGGAGCAGATACGCAGTATTTT	CASRFGADTQYF
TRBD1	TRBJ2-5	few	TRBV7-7	TGCGCTAGCAGCTTCAAAGGGGGCTTAGAGACCCAGTACTTC	CASSFKGGLETQYF
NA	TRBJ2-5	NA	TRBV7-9	TGTGCCAGCAGCTTAGAGCAGGGTATCGCAGAGACCCAGTACTTC	CASSLEQGIAETQYF
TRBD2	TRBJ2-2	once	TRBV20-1	TGCAGTGCTAGAAACGGACTAGCGGGAGGTGGTTTTCACACCGGGGAGCTGTTTTTT	CSARNGLAGGGFHTGELFF
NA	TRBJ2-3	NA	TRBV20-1	TGCAGTACCACTAGGGATACGCAGTATTTT	CSTTRDTQYF
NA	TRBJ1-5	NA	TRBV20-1	TGCAGTGCTAGAGATATATTGAGGATGGGACCTTGGGCTGAGCCCCAGCATTTT	CSARDILRMGPWAEPQHF
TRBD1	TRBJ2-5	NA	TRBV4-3	TGCGCCAGCAGCCAACTAACGGACAGGGGTGCAGAGACCCAGTACTTC	CASSQLTDRGAETQYF
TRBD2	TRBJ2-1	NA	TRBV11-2	TGTGCCAGCAGCTCCGGGACTAGCGGGAGGGCCGTATATGAGCAGTTCTTC	CASSSGTSGRAVYEQFF
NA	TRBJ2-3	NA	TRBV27	TGTGCCAGCAGTCCCGAAAGACTAGGCCCGGTCGTAACAGATACGCAGTATTTT	CASSPERLGPVVTDTQYF
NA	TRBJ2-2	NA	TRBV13	TGTGCCAGCAGCTTAATTCCCGGGGAGCTGTTTTTT	CASSLIPGELFF
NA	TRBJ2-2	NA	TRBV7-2	TGTGCCAGCAGCTTCGCTCGCCGGGAGCTGTTTTTT	CASSFARRELFF
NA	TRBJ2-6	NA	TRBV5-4	TGTGCCAGCAGCTTGCAGGCGATCGGGGCCAACGTCCTGACTTTC	CASSLQAIGANVLTF
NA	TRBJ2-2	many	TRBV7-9	TGTGCCAGCAGCTTAAGTGGCACCGGGGAGCTGTTTTTT	CASSLSGTGELFF
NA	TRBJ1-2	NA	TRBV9	TGTGCCAGCAGCGAGCACCCCGGGGGAAAGGGCTACACCTTC	CASSEHPGGKGYTF
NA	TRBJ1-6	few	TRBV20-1	TGCAGTGCTAGTGGTAGTTTCAATTCACCCCTCCACTTT	CSASGSFNSPLHF
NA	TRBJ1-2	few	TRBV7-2	TGTGCCAGCAGCTTAAAAGGGTCGGGCGGCTACACCTTC	CASSLKGSGGYTF
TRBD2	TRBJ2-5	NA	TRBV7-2	TGTGCCAGCAGCCCTAGCGGGGTGATTCAAGAGACCCAGTACTTC	CASSPSGVIQETQYF
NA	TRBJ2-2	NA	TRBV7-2	TGTGCCAGCAGACCCGGACATACTAACACCGGGGAGCTGTTTTTT	CASRPGHTNTGELFF
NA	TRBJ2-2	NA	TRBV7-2	TGTGCCAGCAGCTTAGAAAGGACGAACACCGGGGAGCTGTTTTTT	CASSLERTNTGELFF
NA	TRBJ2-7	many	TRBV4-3	TGCGCCAGCAGCCCCTGGGACGGCTACGAGCAGTACTTC	CASSPWDGYEQYF
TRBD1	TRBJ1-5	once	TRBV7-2	TGTGCCAGCAGCTGGGGGACAGGGGGCAATCAGCCCCAGCATTTT	CASSWGTGGNQPQHF
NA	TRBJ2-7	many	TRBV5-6	TGTGCCAGCAGCTTGGGTGACAGGTCTTTCTACGAGCAGTACTTC	CASSLGDRSFYEQYF
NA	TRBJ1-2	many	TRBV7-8	TGTGCCAGCACCCGAGATTGGAGGCAGAGCTATGGCTACACCTTC	CASTRDWRQSYGYTF
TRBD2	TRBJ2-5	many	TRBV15	TGTGCCACCTCTACGGCCCTTACTAGCGGGGGAGAGACCCAGTACTTC	CATSTALTSGGETQYF